This TCR beta chain was sequenced in a study of OX40 agonist ivuxolimab in advanced cancers. Blood sampling took place at baseline, cycle 4 day 1, and cycle 7 day 1. CDR3 length equals 13 residues. The V end lost 4 bases, the J end lost 4 bases, and 5 bases lay between the germline ends. Germline V gene sequence: CDR1 LNHDA, CDR2 SQIVND (reference sequence). Produced via immunoSEQ multiplex PCR; TCRdb's table is partial and in-frame only. The profile shows approximately 99,000 clones, about 91% of them singletons. The sequence came from an adult with an advanced solid tumor such as melanoma, head and neck, liver or kidney cancer. The sample consisted of CD4+ or CD8+ T cells sorted from blood, taken in a trial of the OX40 agonist ivuxolimab. The chain is built from TRBV19 and TRBJ2-6; D is uncertain. This CDR3 is CASSSSGANVLTF. The CDR3 DNA reads as TGTGCCAGTAGTAGTTCGGGGGCCAACGTCCTGACTTTC.